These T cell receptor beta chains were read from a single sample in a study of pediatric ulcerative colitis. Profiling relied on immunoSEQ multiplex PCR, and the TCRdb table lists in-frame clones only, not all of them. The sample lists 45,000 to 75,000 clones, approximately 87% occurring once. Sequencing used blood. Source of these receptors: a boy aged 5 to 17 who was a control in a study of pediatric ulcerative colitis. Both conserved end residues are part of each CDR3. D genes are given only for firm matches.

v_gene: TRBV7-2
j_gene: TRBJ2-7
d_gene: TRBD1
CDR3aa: CASSLELTGGYEQYF

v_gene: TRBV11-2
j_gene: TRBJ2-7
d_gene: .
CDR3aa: CASSRYRDSGEQYF

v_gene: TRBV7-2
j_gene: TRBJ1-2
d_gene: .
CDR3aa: CASSLAFGPSYGYTF

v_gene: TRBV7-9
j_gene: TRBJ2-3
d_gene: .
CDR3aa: CASRLTADTQYF

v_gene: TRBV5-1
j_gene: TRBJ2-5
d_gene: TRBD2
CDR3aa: CASSLEPGTSGGVTQYF

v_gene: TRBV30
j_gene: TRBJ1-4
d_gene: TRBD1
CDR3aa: CAWTRTGGSKLFF

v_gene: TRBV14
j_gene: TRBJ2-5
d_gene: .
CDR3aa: CASSQGSFSGAQYF

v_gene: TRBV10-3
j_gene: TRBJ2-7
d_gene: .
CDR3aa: CAISESQGPFFYEQYF

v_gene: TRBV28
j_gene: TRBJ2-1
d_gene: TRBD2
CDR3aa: CASSARTRGQYEQFF

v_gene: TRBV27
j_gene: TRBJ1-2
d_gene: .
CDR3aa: CASSLKVNGPIYGYTF

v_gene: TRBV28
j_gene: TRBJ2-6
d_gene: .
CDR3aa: CASSLRGYLSGANVLTF

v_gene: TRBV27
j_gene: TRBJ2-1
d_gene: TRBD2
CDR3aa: CASSLDLAGGHNEQFF

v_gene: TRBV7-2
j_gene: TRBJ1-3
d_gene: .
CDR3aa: CASSSDFRNTIYF

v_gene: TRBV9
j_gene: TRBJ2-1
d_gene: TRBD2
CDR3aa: CASSAGLAGHYNEQFF

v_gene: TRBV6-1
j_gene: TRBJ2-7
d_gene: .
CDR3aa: CASSLTESREQYF

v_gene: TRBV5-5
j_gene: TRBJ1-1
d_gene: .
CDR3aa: CASSWALNTEAFF

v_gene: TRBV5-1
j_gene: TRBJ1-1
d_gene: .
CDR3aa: CASSAKTESGEAFF

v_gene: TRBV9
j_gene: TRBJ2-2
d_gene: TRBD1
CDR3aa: CASSVDSRTGANTGELFF

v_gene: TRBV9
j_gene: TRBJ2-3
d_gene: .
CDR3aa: CASSVERGTDTQYF

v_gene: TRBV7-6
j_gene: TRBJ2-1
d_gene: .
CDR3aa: CASSSGGSSYNEQFF

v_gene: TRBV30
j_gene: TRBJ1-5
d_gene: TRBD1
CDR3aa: CAWGTGNQPQHF

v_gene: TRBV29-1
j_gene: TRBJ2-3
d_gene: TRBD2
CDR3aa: CSVAGRGVMDTQYF

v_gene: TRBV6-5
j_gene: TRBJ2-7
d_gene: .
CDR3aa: CASRKAEPGAEQYF

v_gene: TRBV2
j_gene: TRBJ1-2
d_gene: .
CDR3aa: CASSERRANYGYTF

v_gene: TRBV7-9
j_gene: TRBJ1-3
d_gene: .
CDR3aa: CASSASQGPPGNTIYF

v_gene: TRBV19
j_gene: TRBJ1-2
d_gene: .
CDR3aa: CASSEGRGGYTF

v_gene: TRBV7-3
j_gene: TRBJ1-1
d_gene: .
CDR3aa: CASSLLVNTEAFF

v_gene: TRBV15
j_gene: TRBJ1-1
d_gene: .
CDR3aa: CATSREPFAEAFF

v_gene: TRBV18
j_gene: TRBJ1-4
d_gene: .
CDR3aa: CASTLMTATNEKLFF

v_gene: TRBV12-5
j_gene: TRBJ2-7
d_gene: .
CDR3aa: CASGPASYEQYF

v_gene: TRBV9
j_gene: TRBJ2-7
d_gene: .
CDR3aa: CASSVDEGIPTYSYEQYF

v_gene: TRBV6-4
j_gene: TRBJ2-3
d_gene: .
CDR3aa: CASSEVPSGTDTQYF

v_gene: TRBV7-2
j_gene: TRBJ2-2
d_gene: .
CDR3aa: CASSLVGWTMNTGELFF

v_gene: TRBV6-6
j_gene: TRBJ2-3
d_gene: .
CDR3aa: CASSPRKGTQYF

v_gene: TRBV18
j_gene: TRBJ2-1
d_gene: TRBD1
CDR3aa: CASSPPGQGAYNEQFF

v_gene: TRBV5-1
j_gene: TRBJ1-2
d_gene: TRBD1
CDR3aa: CASSPGGYYGYTF

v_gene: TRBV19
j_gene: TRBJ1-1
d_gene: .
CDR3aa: CASSGSLNTEAFF

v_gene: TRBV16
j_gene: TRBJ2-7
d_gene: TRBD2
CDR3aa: CASSQQPGGTTYEQYF

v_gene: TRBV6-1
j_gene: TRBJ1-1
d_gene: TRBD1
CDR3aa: CASTFNRGLNTEAFF

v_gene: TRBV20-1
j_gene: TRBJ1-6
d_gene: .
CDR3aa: CSAGWESPLHF

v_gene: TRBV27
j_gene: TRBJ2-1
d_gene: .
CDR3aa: CASSFMGVTYNEQFF

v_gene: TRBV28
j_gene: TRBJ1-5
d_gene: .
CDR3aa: CATRTGDYQPQHF

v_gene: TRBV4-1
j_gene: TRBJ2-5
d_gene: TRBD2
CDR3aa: CASSPRTGLAYQETQYF

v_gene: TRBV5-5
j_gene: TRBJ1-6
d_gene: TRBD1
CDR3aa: CASSFPLTGGPDSPLHF

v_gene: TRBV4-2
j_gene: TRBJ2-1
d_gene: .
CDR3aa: CASSQDAGSLYNEQFF

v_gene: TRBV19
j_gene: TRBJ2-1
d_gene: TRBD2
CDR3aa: CASSTSGRPYNEQFF

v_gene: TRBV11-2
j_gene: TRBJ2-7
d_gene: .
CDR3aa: CASSLGTGEQYF

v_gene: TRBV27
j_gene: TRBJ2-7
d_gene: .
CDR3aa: CASSFVDGAYEQYF

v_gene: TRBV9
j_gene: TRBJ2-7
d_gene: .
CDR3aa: CASSETGSLSYEQYF

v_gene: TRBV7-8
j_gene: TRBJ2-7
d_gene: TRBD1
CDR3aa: CASSLADRGPYEQYF

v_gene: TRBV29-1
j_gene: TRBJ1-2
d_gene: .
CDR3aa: CSGVNSDGYTF

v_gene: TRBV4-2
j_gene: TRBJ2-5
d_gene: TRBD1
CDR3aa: CASSHPDRGETQYF

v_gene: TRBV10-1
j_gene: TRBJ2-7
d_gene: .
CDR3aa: CASEREQYF

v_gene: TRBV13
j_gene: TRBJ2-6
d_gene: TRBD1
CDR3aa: CASSLERTGILSGANVLTF

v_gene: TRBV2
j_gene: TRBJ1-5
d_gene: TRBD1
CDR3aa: CASSAGGGNQPQHF

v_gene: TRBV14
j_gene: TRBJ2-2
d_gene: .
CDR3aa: CASSHILGSGELFF

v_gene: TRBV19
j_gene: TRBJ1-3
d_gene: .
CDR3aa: CASSSSADSGNTIYF